These 10 T cell receptor beta chains originate from one sample sequenced in a study of shared clonotypes between healthy human individuals. TCRdb's table, derived via immunoSEQ multiplex PCR, lists solely in-frame clones and lacks some. The sample lists more than 900,000 clones; around 78% were seen once. The specimen sequenced was memory CD4+ T cells from PBMCs. Subset described: CD45RA-negative fraction. The receptors were sampled from a young man in good health. Some clones in this sample may be carry-over from other donors' samples.

This clone was counted a few times. The chain links TRBV28 to TRBJ1-2; 7 bases fit TRBD1. Germline loops: CDR1 MDHEN, CDR2 SYDVKM. The V gene end was trimmed by 6 bases and the J gene end by 4 bases; junction bases not matched to a gene: 8. The CDR3 length is 14 residues. The CDR3 sequence: CASSRGGTVYGYTF. DNA for the CDR3: TGTGCCAGCAGCCGGGGGGGGACAGTCTATGGCTACACCTTC.

This rearrangement joins TRBV27 to TRBJ1-2; tentatively, D is TRBD1 (5 bases). V gave up 3 bases and J gave up 7 bases, with 15 bases separating them. The length of the CDR3 is 14 residues. CDR1 is MNHEY, CDR2 SMNVEV, per germline (reference sequence). CDR3 amino acids: CASSFAGRDSGYTF. The CDR3 DNA reads as TGTGCCAGCAGTTTCGCGGGGCGGGATAGTGGCTACACCTTC.

In the case of this clone: Other DNA sequences in the sample encode the same CDR3. The rearrangement joins TRBV6-5 to TRBJ2-5; no clear D gene. Germline V gene lookup returns CDR1 MNHEY and CDR2 SVGAGI. V was pared by 4 bases and J by 4 bases, with 10 bases between. The CDR3 totals 13 residues. The CDR3 protein is CASSSPGGETQYF. In DNA form, the CDR3 reads TGTGCCAGCAGTTCCCCCGGCGGAGAGACCCAGTACTTC.

V usage is TRBV7-3 and J usage is TRBJ2-3, with 7 nucleotides matching TRBD2. Germline trimming cut 2 bases from V and 2 bases from J; bases unmatched to any gene: 7. In germline, CDR1 is SGHTA, CDR2 FQGTGA. This CDR3 spans 16 amino acids. The DNA for the CDR3 is TGTGCCAGCAGCTTACAACGAGCGGGATACACAGATACGCAGTATTTT. This encodes CASSLQRAGYTDTQYF. The whole variable domain, filled in from reference TRBV7-3 and TRBJ2-3, reads GAGVSQTPSNKVTEKGKYVELRCDPISGHTALYWYRQSLGQGPEFLIYFQGTGAADDSGLPNDRFFAVRPEGSVSTLKIQRTERGDSAVYLCASSLQRAGYTDTQYFGPGTRLTVL.

V and J are TRBV5-4 and TRBJ2-7, with 9 bases aligning to TRBD1. Trimming took 10 bases from V and 5 from J; bases not matched to a gene: 7. CDR3 length: 12 residues. CDR1 is SGHNT and CDR2 is YYREEE in the germline V gene (reference sequence). CDR3 in DNA: TGTGCCGGAAGTCGGGACAGGGACGAGCAGTACTTC. The encoded protein is CAGSRDRDEQYF.

This clone was picked up one time. The V call is TRBV7-2, the J call TRBJ2-3; TRBD2 matches 9 bases. The CDR3 has 14 residues. The ends lost 0 bases at V and 7 bases at J; junction bases unmatched: 2. Germline CDR1 SGHTA, CDR2 FQGNSA. In nucleotides, the CDR3 is TGTGCCAGCAGCTTAGCTAGCGGGAGTAATACGCAGTATTTT. Translating it yields CASSLASGSNTQYF.

V usage is TRBV2 and J usage is TRBJ1-4; unclear D gene. Trimming took 8 bases from V and 1 from J, leaving 14 bases between them. This CDR3 has 15 residues. Germline CDR1 is SNHLY and CDR2 is FYNNEI. The CDR3 coding sequence is TGTGCCAGCCAGTTCATAGCGCAAACTAATGAAAAACTGTTTTTT. Residues: CASQFIAQTNEKLFF. Using reference TRBV2 and TRBJ1-4 for the parts outside the CDR3, the full variable domain is EPEVTQTPSHQVTQMGQEVILRCVPISNHLYFYWYRQILGQKVEFLVSFYNNEISEKSEIFDDQFSVERPDGSNFTLKIRSTKLEDSAMYFCASQFIAQTNEKLFFGSGTQLSVL.

The chain uses TRBV21-1 and TRBJ2-3. TRBV21-1 is reported as a pseudogene. CDR3 length: 9 residues. The CDR3 bases are TGTGCCAGCATTTTTACGCAGTATTTT. This encodes CASIFTQYF.

This clone was detected once. The chain recombines TRBV5-6 with TRBJ2-7; D is undetermined. The CDR3 has 14 residues. Per the germline V gene, CDR1 is SGHDT and CDR2 is YYEEEE. Between the trimmed V and J ends, which lost 4 bases and 0 bases, there was a span of 11 bases. CDR3 coding DNA: TGTGCCAGCAGCCGGGTGTACAGCTCCTACGAGCAGTACTTC. Its protein product is CASSRVYSSYEQYF.

The V call is TRBV7-3, the J call TRBJ2-1; 9 nucleotides line up with TRBD2. The trim removed 1 base at V and 6 bases at J, leaving 7 bases unmatched. This CDR3 comprises 16 residues. CDR1 is SGHTA, CDR2 FQGTGA, per germline. The CDR3 spells CASSLSGRANGNEQFF. The CDR3 nucleotides read TGTGCCAGCAGCTTAAGCGGGAGGGCCAATGGCAATGAGCAGTTCTTC.